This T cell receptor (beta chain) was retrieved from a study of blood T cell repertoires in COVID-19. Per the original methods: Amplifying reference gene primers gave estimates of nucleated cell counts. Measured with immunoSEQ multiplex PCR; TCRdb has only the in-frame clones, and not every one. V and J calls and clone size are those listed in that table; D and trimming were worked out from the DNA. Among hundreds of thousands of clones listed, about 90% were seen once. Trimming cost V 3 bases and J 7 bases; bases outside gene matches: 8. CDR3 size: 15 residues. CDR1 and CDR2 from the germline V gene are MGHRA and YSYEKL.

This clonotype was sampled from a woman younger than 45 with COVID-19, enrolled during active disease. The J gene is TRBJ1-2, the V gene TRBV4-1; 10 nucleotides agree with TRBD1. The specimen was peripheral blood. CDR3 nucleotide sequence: TGCGCCAGCAGCCAGGGGGACAGGGGTTTGGGTGGCTACACCTTC. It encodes CASSQGDRGLGGYTF.